Sequencing of this T cell receptor beta chain was carried out in a study of prognosis after radiotherapy for stage I lung cancer. Study-wide background: No patients got concurrent therapy with stereotactic body radiotherapy. The study, taken as a whole, reports: Patients' TRBV and TRBJ gene usage reportedly differed by presence or absence of metastases. A drop in unique TCR clone counts was seen after stereotactic body radiation therapy, median around 10,000 versus 6,500.

Amplification of the TCR beta CDR3 (from genomic DNA) was done by two-round multiplex PCR. Primers targeting each individual TRBV and TRBJ gene were applied in first-round PCR. TCRdb fed the multiplex PCR reads into MiXCR, producing one record per CDR3 protein. The sample holds 30,000 to 40,000 distinct CDR3 sequences, 25% to 40% seen once. The CDR3 sequence is 15 residues long. Germline V gene data show CDR1 as LGHDT and CDR2 as YNNKEL (reference sequence). Each of two time points yielded about 6 milliliters of peripheral venous blood. Regarding this clonotype: Its antigen is not known. A single base separates this from a much larger clone, so it may be a read error.

The sample consisted of PBMCs, taken before or after stereotactic body radiation therapy (not recorded which). The gene calls are TRBV3-1 and TRBJ2-1; 9 bases line up with TRBD2. The TCR originated in a donor aged 50 or older with non-small cell lung cancer. For the CDR3, the DNA is TGTGCCAGCAGCCAGGGTAGCGGGGGCCTAAATGGGCAGTTCTTC. Amino acids: CASSQGSGGLNGQFF.